Listed below are T cell receptor beta chains from one sample, sequenced in a study of shared clonotypes between healthy human individuals. The repertoire was sequenced with immunoSEQ multiplex PCR; TCRdb's copy has only in-frame clones and lacks some. The table records 1,500,000 or so clones, approximately 98.5% of them present only once. The sequencing input was naive CD4+ T cells sorted from blood. These receptors were taken from a man aged 25 to 45 in good health. Both conserved end residues are part of each CDR3. D genes are given only for firm matches. Clone size is shown for a subset of rows, as once, few, many or a class of expanded clone.

D	size	V	J	DNA	CDR3
TRBD1	-	TRBV7-6	TRBJ2-2	TGTGCCAGCAGCCCGGGACAGTCTTACACCGGGGAGCTGTTTTTT	CASSPGQSYTGELFF
TRBD1	-	TRBV5-1	TRBJ1-2	TGCGCCAGCAAATTCGACAGGGAGTCTGGCTACACCTTC	CASKFDRESGYTF
-	few	TRBV2	TRBJ2-2	TGTGCCAGCAGTAGGCAGACATCCACCGGGGAGCTGTTTTTT	CASSRQTSTGELFF
-	-	TRBV6-1	TRBJ2-6	TGTGCCAGCAATCAGACCCCAATTGGGGCCAACGTCCTGACTTTC	CASNQTPIGANVLTF
TRBD1	-	TRBV28	TRBJ1-2	TGTGCCAGCGGGGGACAGACTAACTATGGCTACACCTTC	CASGGQTNYGYTF
-	-	TRBV9	TRBJ2-3	TGTGCCAGCAGCGTAGGACAGGTTTCTAGCACAGATACGCAGTATTTT	CASSVGQVSSTDTQYF
TRBD2	-	TRBV6-1	TRBJ2-7	TGTGCCAGCAGTGCGCCTGGACTAGCGGGGGACTCCTACGAGCAGTACTTC	CASSAPGLAGDSYEQYF
-	-	TRBV7-9	TRBJ1-2	TGTGCCAGCAGCTTAGCAGGGGACTATGGCTACACCTTC	CASSLAGDYGYTF
TRBD1	-	TRBV25-1	TRBJ1-2	TGTGCCAGCAGTGAATGGAACAGGGGCTATGGCTACACCTTC	CASSEWNRGYGYTF
-	-	TRBV4-3	TRBJ1-2	TGCGCCAGCAGCCAAGAAGGAAGGGGAGCTAACTATGGCTACACCTTC	CASSQEGRGANYGYTF
-	-	TRBV6-1	TRBJ2-7	TGTGCCAGCAGTGAAGCACCCAGGGAATACGAGCAGTACTTC	CASSEAPREYEQYF